This TCR beta chain derives from a study of T cell responses to AZD1222 COVID-19 vaccine. Assay used: immunoSEQ multiplex PCR; TCRdb lists only in-frame clones, some missing. The sample records more than 65,000 clones, approximately 87% being singletons. The CDR3 covers 17 residues. The V end was cut by 7 bases, the J end by 2 bases, with 21 bases between. The germline V gene encodes CDR1 SGHKS and CDR2 YYEKEE (reference sequence). This TCR came from an adult in good health. The material was peripheral blood, obtained on day 0 of AZD1222 vaccination. The gene calls are TRBV5-5 and TRBJ2-2; D may correspond to TRBD1 or TRBD2 (5 bases each). The chain's CDR3 is CASVSSRDRLNTGELFF. CDR3 nucleotide sequence: TGTGCCAGCGTCTCATCCCGGGACCGACTTAACACCGGGGAGCTGTTTTTT.